The 4 T cell receptor beta chains below come from one sample, sequenced in a study of response to subunit inactivated influenza vaccine. Each CDR3 protein is one row after TCRdb ran MiXCR on the RT-PCR reads. Found here are 700,000 to 900,000 distinct CDR3 sequences, 21% of them singletons; the top ten hold 10%. The source was PBMCs from blood, collected roughly 5 days after vaccination. These receptors originate from a man aged 45 to 65 who received an inactivated influenza vaccine.

This clonotype was seen a handful of times. The chain has TRBV28 and TRBJ2-7, with TRBD2 identical over 12 bases. Germline loops: CDR1 MDHEN, CDR2 SYDVKM. Trimming at V came to 6 bases and at J to 3 bases, leaving 12 bases not matched to a gene. The CDR3 consists of 17 residues. The CDR3 protein is CASRGFGTSGQGYEQYF. In DNA, the CDR3 is TGTGCCAGCAGGGGATTCGGGACTAGCGGGCAAGGCTACGAGCAGTACTTC.

This clonotype was observed at least ten times. This sequence joins TRBV5-1 and TRBJ1-2; D gene uncertain. From germline, CDR1 is SGHRS and CDR2 YFSETQ. The ends were cut back, 0 bases at V and 8 bases at J, with 11 bases in the middle. The CDR3 runs to 13 residues. CDR3 nucleotides: TGCGCCAGCAGCTTGGAGGTATCCGGCGGCTACACCTTC. Translation: CASSLEVSGGYTF.

This clonotype occurred a few times. This chain uses TRBV7-2 with TRBJ1-2; 9 nucleotides agree with TRBD1. This CDR3 has 16 residues. V lost 2 bases to trimming and J lost 4 bases; unmatched junction nucleotides: 8. The germline gives CDR1 SGHTA, CDR2 FQGNSA. The CDR3 loop reads CASSLTWGQGAYGYTF. The DNA of the CDR3 is TGTGCCAGCAGCTTAACCTGGGGACAGGGCGCCTATGGCTACACCTTC.

Note on this clonotype: With a much larger clone just one base away, this may be a read error. V usage is TRBV20-1 and J usage is TRBJ2-7, with D perhaps given as TRBD1 or TRBD2 (5 bases each). Germline V gives CDR1 DFQATT, CDR2 SNEGSKA (reference sequence). CDR3 length equals 15 residues. The CDR3 DNA is TGCATTGCAAGAGACGGGACCAGAAGCGTTTACGAGCAGTACTTC. It is translated as CIARDGTRSVYEQYF.